This entry lists 9 T cell receptor beta chains sequenced from one sample in a study of cytomegalovirus exposure and HLA in healthy donors. The PCR ran on 60 Vbeta and 13 Jbeta primers. Data came from immunoSEQ multiplex PCR; TCRdb stores just in-frame clones and leaves some out. The sample has roughly 160,000 clones; about 85% are singletons. The material sequenced was PBMCs. These receptors all come from a man aged 25-45 years in good health and CMV-seropositive.

CDR3 DNA sequence: TGTGCCAGCAGCTTGAAACACCTCAACTATGGCTACACCTTC. This encodes CASSLKHLNYGYTF. This chain links TRBV5-6 with TRBJ1-2; D unclear. The V end was cut by 1 base, the J end by 2 bases, with 9 bases between. The CDR3 is made up of 14 amino acids. Per the germline V gene, CDR1 is SGHDT and CDR2 is YYEEEE.

The chain couples TRBV11-3 to TRBJ2-1; a weak D match, TRBD1 (5 bases). With 3 bases removed from V and 5 bases from J, the gap between germline ends came to 11 bases. The CDR3 has 14 residues. Germline V gives CDR1 SGHNT, CDR2 YENEEA. The CDR3 spells CASSLGPNNNEQFF. CDR3 nucleotide sequence: TGTGCCAGCAGCTTGGGGCCTAACAACAATGAGCAGTTCTTC.

The chain has TRBV27 and TRBJ1-3, with no clear D. The CDR3 is 13 residues long. Per germline, CDR1 MNHEY and CDR2 SMNVEV (reference sequence). V lost 6 bases and J 0 bases, leaving 6 bases between the germline ends. The CDR3 nucleotides are TGTGCCAGCAGAGGGAGCTCTGGAAACACCATATATTTT. It specifies CASRGSSGNTIYF.

In DNA, the CDR3 is TGTGCCAGCAGCCGAGGACAGGGGTACACTGAAGCTTTCTTT. It translates to CASSRGQGYTEAFF. The V and J genes are TRBV5-6 and TRBJ1-1; 9 bases match TRBD1. This CDR3 has 14 residues. Per the germline V gene, CDR1 is SGHDT and CDR2 is YYEEEE. The J segment lost 3 bases and the V segment lost 4 bases, leaving 4 bases of the junction unmatched.

With respect to this clone: Compared with germline, one end of the junction differs, possibly owing to a read error. This chain uses TRBV6-5 with TRBJ1-2; unclear D gene. The CDR3 runs 13 residues. Germline values: CDR1 MNHEY, CDR2 SVGAGI. CDR3 residues: CATSYRRNYGYTF. The CDR3 nucleotides read TGTGCCACCAGTTATCGGAGGAACTATGGCTACACCTTC.

This chain connects TRBV7-3 to TRBJ2-1, with 14 bases that match TRBD2. Losses at the gene ends were 2 bases for V and 6 bases for J; bases not matched to a gene: 9. CDR3 length equals 18 residues. CDR1 is SGHTA, CDR2 FQGTGA, per germline. The CDR3 spells CASSLWPGLAGVGNEQFF. The CDR3 DNA sequence: TGTGCCAGCAGCTTATGGCCGGGACTAGCGGGAGTAGGCAATGAGCAGTTCTTC.

This sequence joins TRBV7-6 and TRBJ2-7; perhaps TRBD1 as D (6 bases). This CDR3 has 16 amino acids. Germline V gene sequence: CDR1 SGHVS, CDR2 FNYEAQ. Trimming removed 1 base from V and 4 bases from J, with 17 bases in between. The CDR3 coding sequence is TGTGCCAGCAGCTTAGGGACAGATTACCGATTATACGAGCAGTACTTC. The encoded protein is CASSLGTDYRLYEQYF.

The CDR3 region has the DNA TGTGCCAGCAGCTTAGATAACAGGGGGGGCTACACCTTC. Translated: CASSLDNRGGYTF. This chain links TRBV11-2 with TRBJ1-2, with 8 bases identical to TRBD1. V shed 0 bases and J 8 bases; nucleotides not matched to a gene: 2. CDR1 SGHAT and CDR2 FQNNGV come from the germline V gene. The CDR3 extends over 13 amino acids.

The CDR3 DNA follows: TGTGCCAGCAGTCCGGACAGCCCGGAAGGGCCCCAGCATTTT. Translated: CASSPDSPEGPQHF. The gene calls are TRBV27 and TRBJ1-5; D may be TRBD1 (6 bases). Trimming removed 5 bases at V and 9 bases at J, with 17 bases between. CDR3 length: 14 residues. CDR1 is MNHEY and CDR2 is SMNVEV in the germline V gene (reference sequence).